This T cell receptor (beta chain) originates from a study of blood T cell repertoires in COVID-19. At the level of the study: Whether acute or convalescent, the COVID-19 samples came from the United States, Italy and Spain. T cells, B-cell-depleted T cells, or PBMCs provided the cDNA or gDNA that served as material.

The CDR3 has 15 residues. CDR1 and CDR2 (germline): WNHNN, SYGVQD (reference sequence). J lost 2 bases, V lost 4 bases, and 6 bases had no gene match. In the original analysis: Quantification of nucleated cells was approximated via reference gene primer amplification. Assay used: immunoSEQ multiplex PCR; TCRdb lists only in-frame clones, some missing. Clonal size and the V and J genes are those of that table, whereas D and trimming came from the DNA. In the table there are around 190,000 clones, more than 85% of which are singletons. The specimen was peripheral blood. The chain uses TRBV10-1 and TRBJ2-7; 9 bases line up with TRBD2. The receptor's source is a young man with acute or convalescent COVID-19. CDR3 amino acids: CASSAQAGGPYEQYF. CDR3 DNA: TGCGCCAGCAGTGCCCAAGCGGGAGGTCCCTACGAGCAGTACTTC.